The next 29 T cell receptor beta chains were all read from a single sample in a study of blood T cell repertoires in COVID-19. Only in-frame clones appear in the TCRdb table, and some are missing; sequencing was by immunoSEQ multiplex PCR. The sample holds under 450,000 clones, 70% to 85% seen once. The material sequenced was peripheral blood. The receptor set was obtained from a human donor with acute or convalescent COVID-19. The donor label of this sample is uncertain.

CDR3 DNA sequence: TGTGCCAGCAGCCCGGCCAGTCTGGAAGCGACTACTAACTATGGCTACACCTTC. Its protein product is CASSPASLEATTNYGYTF. The V call is TRBV7-6, the J call TRBJ1-2; D ambiguous. V lost 5 bases and J 0 bases, leaving 22 bases between the germline ends. The V gene's germline CDR1 is SGHVS and CDR2 FNYEAQ. This CDR3 comprises 18 residues.

The chain has TRBV30 and TRBJ1-2; 9 nucleotides line up with TRBD1. Germline CDR1 is GTSNPN and CDR2 is SVGIG (reference sequence). Trimming took 5 bases from V and 4 from J; bases not matched to a gene: 5. This CDR3 contains 13 residues. The CDR3 DNA follows: TGTGCCTGGTACAGGGGGCGCGGCTATGGCTACACCTTC. It is translated as CAWYRGRGYGYTF.

The gene calls are TRBV28 and TRBJ1-4, with D unclear. The CDR3 sequence is 12 residues long. Germline lookup yields CDR1 MDHEN and CDR2 SYDVKM. V shed 8 bases and J shed 14 bases, with 18 bases lying between them. The CDR3 loop is CASSEAGEILFF. For the CDR3, the DNA is TGTGCCAGCTCAGAGGCGGGTGAAATCCTGTTTTTT.

The chain carries TRBV7-6 and TRBJ1-6, with D uncertain. The V end lost 5 bases, the J end lost 8 bases, and 10 bases lay between the germline ends. The length of the CDR3 is 13 residues. The germline CDR1 and CDR2 sequences are SGHVS and FNYEAQ. CDR3 region: CASSRGGYSPLHF. CDR3 nucleotide sequence: TGTGCCAGCAGCCGCGGAGGATATTCACCCCTCCACTTT.

The chain recombines TRBV2 with TRBJ2-7; D might be TRBD1 (6 bases). V lost 4 bases and J lost 3, with 16 bases in between. The CDR3 is 15 amino acids. From germline, CDR1 is SNHLY and CDR2 FYNNEI. CDR3 DNA sequence: TGTGCCAGCAGTGTAAGTGGACAGAGATTCTACGAGCAGTACTTC. This sequence encodes CASSVSGQRFYEQYF.

This chain connects TRBV18 to TRBJ1-5; 7 bases are a match to TRBD1. The V segment lost 4 bases and the J segment 5 bases; nucleotides outside the gene matches: 5. CDR3 length equals 14 residues. CDR1 is KGHSH, CDR2 LQKENI, per germline. The CDR3 DNA reads as TGTGCCAGCTCACTACAGGGGTATGATCAGCCCCAGCATTTT. Amino acids: CASSLQGYDQPQHF.

This chain joins TRBV7-2 and TRBJ1-3, with D maybe TRBD1 (5 bases). Germline V gene data show CDR1 as SGHTA and CDR2 as FQGNSA. Between the trimmed V and J ends, which lost 2 bases and 2 bases, there was a span of 7 bases. This CDR3 is built from 14 residues. This chain's CDR3 is CASSLTRAGNTIYF. The CDR3 nucleotides are TGTGCCAGCAGCTTAACCAGGGCTGGAAACACCATATATTTT.

The V gene is TRBV5-8, the J gene TRBJ1-1; 7 nucleotides align to TRBD1. Germline lookup yields CDR1 SGHTS and CDR2 YDEGEE. The CDR3 has 15 residues. The ends lost 1 base at V and 2 bases at J; junction bases unmatched: 5. CDR3 nucleotides: TGTGCCAGCAGCTTGTCAAACAGGGGCAACACTGAAGCTTTCTTT. The encoded protein is CASSLSNRGNTEAFF.

The rearrangement links TRBV7-7 to TRBJ2-1, with 9 nucleotides matching TRBD1. This CDR3 contains 16 residues. CDR1 and CDR2 (germline): SSHAT, FNYEAQ (reference sequence). Trimming removed 4 bases from V and 4 bases from J; junction bases left unmatched: 8. The CDR3 is CASSSGTGKEYNEQFF. As DNA, the CDR3 is TGTGCCAGCAGCTCTGGGACAGGGAAGGAGTACAATGAGCAGTTCTTC.

The CDR3, as DNA: TGTGCCAGCAGTTACTCGACCGGGGAAGCTTTCTTT. This gives the protein CASSYSTGEAFF. The rearrangement joins TRBV6-2 or TRBV6-3 to TRBJ1-1; no reliable D call. This CDR3 is 12 amino acids long. V was pared by 0 bases and J by 8 bases, with 7 bases between. The germline V gene encodes CDR1 MNHEY and CDR2 SVGEGT.

The rearrangement joins TRBV18 to TRBJ1-2; 8 bases are a match to TRBD1. The CDR3 extends over 14 amino acids. Germline CDR1 KGHSH, CDR2 LQKENI. V lost 4 bases, J lost 4 bases, and 5 bases stayed unmatched. CDR3 protein: CASSQTGAGYGYTF. For the CDR3, the DNA is TGTGCCAGCTCACAGACAGGGGCAGGCTATGGCTACACCTTC.

V is TRBV30 and J is TRBJ2-5, with D possibly TRBD2 on 5 matching bases. The CDR3 totals 12 residues. CDR1 GTSNPN and CDR2 SVGIG come from the germline V gene (reference sequence). Trimming left V 1 base short and J 2 bases short, with 5 bases between. The CDR3 spells CAWSAGQETQYF. The CDR3, as DNA: TGTGCCTGGAGTGCGGGACAAGAGACCCAGTACTTC.

This rearrangement joins TRBV5-6 to TRBJ1-6, with TRBD1 matching 7 bases. The germline CDR1 and CDR2 sequences are SGHDT and YYEEEE. Unmatched junction bases numbered 5, after V lost 2 bases and J lost 6 bases. The CDR3 is 15 residues long. CDR3 amino acids: CASSFRDRINSPLHF. The CDR3 coding sequence is TGTGCCAGCAGCTTCCGGGACAGAATTAATTCACCCCTCCACTTT.

Regarding this clone: Because the CDR3's place on the DNA is in doubt, the DNA is left out and the CDR3 is given as listed by TCRdb. This CDR3 reads CASSFLWGQDHEQYF. The chain joins TRBV11-2 to TRBJ2-7; the table gives TRBD1 as D, unverified against the DNA. 15 amino acids form the CDR3, both terminal residues included. The germline gives CDR1 SGHAT, CDR2 FQNNGV.

J is TRBJ1-5 and V is TRBV6-5; D unclear. The CDR3 is 15 amino acids. Germline V gene sequence: CDR1 MNHEY, CDR2 SVGAGI. The V end lost 0 bases, the J end lost 10 bases, and 16 bases lay between the germline ends. In DNA, the CDR3 is TGTGCCAGCAGTTACTCAGGTGGGAGAGGTTTCCCCCAGCATTTT. Residues: CASSYSGGRGFPQHF.

The V call is TRBV5-1, the J call TRBJ2-1, with D perhaps matching TRBD2 (6 bases). V lost 3 bases to trimming and J lost 10 bases, with 17 bases between them. CDR3 size: 14 residues. Per the germline V gene, CDR1 is SGHRS and CDR2 is YFSETQ. The CDR3 reads CASSSGTFQGEQFF. CDR3 coding DNA: TGCGCCAGCAGCTCCGGGACTTTCCAAGGAGAGCAGTTCTTC.

V and J are TRBV19 and TRBJ1-1, with 8 bases lining up with TRBD1. The germline CDR1 and CDR2 sequences are LNHDA and SQIVND (reference sequence). The CDR3 sequence is 13 residues long. V trimming: 8 bases; J trimming: 1 base; junction bases outside the gene matches: 3. CDR3: CASQDRANTEAFF. The DNA for the CDR3 is TGTGCCAGTCAGGACAGGGCGAACACTGAAGCTTTCTTT.

The rearrangement joins TRBV5-4 to TRBJ1-2, with D possibly matching TRBD1 (6 bases). Per germline, CDR1 SGHNT and CDR2 YYREEE (reference sequence). The germline V and J ends were trimmed by 2 bases and 4 bases, with 15 bases remaining between them. The CDR3 covers 15 residues. The CDR3 bases are TGTGCCAGCAGCTTCTCCTTGGGACAAGCCTATGGCTACACCTTC. Amino acids: CASSFSLGQAYGYTF.

V is TRBV28 and J is TRBJ1-4; maybe TRBD1 (6 bases). CDR3 length: 13 amino acids. Germline CDR1 MDHEN, CDR2 SYDVKM. The V end was cut by 6 bases, the J end by 5 bases, with 10 bases between. The CDR3 sequence: CASRRQGNEKLFF. The CDR3 coding sequence is TGTGCCAGCAGACGGCAGGGGAATGAAAAACTGTTTTTT.

This chain connects TRBV7-9 to TRBJ2-3; 11 nucleotides agree with TRBD2. The CDR3 has 17 residues. Germline CDR1 SEHNR, CDR2 FQNEAQ (reference sequence). Trimming removed 1 base from V and 3 bases from J; junction bases left unmatched: 6. The CDR3: CASSLGKTSGSTDTQYF. The CDR3 bases are TGTGCCAGCAGCTTAGGGAAAACTAGCGGGAGTACAGATACGCAGTATTTT.

The chain joins TRBV18 to TRBJ1-5, with a tentative D call TRBD1 (6 bases). The CDR3 extends over 16 amino acids. Germline assignment: CDR1 KGHSH and CDR2 LQKENI. Between the trimmed V and J ends, which lost 6 bases and 0 bases, there was a span of 15 bases. CDR3 residues: CASSTGIRNSNQPQHF. DNA for the CDR3: TGTGCCAGCTCCACAGGGATTCGGAATAGCAATCAGCCCCAGCATTTT.

The V and J genes are TRBV18 and TRBJ1-1, with D uncertain. Germline V lookup: CDR1 KGHSH, CDR2 LQKENI. The V and J ends lost 6 bases and 1 base respectively, with 9 bases between them. The length of the CDR3 is 13 residues. CDR3 bases: TGTGCCAGCTCCCTGGCCGAGAACACTGAAGCTTTCTTT. Its translation is CASSLAENTEAFF.

This chain joins TRBV7-9 and TRBJ1-1, with D unresolved. Germline V CDR1 and CDR2: SEHNR, FQNEAQ (reference sequence). This CDR3 comprises 13 residues. V was clipped by 5 bases and J by 4 bases, with 11 bases between them. The CDR3 loop is CASSLTRSTEAFF. CDR3 DNA sequence: TGTGCCAGCAGCCTGACGCGGAGCACTGAAGCTTTCTTT.

The J gene is TRBJ1-2, the V gene TRBV19, with TRBD1 identical over 10 bases. Germline V gene lookup returns CDR1 LNHDA and CDR2 SQIVND (reference sequence). The CDR3 extends over 15 amino acids. V lost 9 bases to trimming and J lost 2 bases; unmatched junction nucleotides: 9. The CDR3 sequence: CASTGTGAPNYGYTF. Written as DNA, the CDR3 is TGTGCCAGCACCGGGACAGGGGCGCCCAACTATGGCTACACCTTC.

V usage is TRBV5-6 and J usage is TRBJ2-3; 7 nucleotides agree with TRBD1. Germline lookup yields CDR1 SGHDT and CDR2 YYEEEE. The junction had 8 bases not matched to a gene; V was cut back by 4 bases and J by 0 bases. The CDR3 is 16 residues long. The CDR3 protein is CASSLFRGTSTDTQYF. Here the CDR3 DNA reads TGTGCCAGCAGCCTGTTCAGGGGGACCAGCACAGATACGCAGTATTTT.

The chain is built from TRBV28 and TRBJ2-7; D possibly corresponds to TRBD2 (5 bases). Germline lookup yields CDR1 MDHEN and CDR2 SYDVKM. V gave up 5 bases and J gave up 0 bases, with 17 bases separating them. The CDR3 spans 16 residues. The CDR3 loop is CASSQIEAGGSYEQYF. CDR3 sequence (DNA): TGTGCCAGCAGTCAAATTGAGGCAGGAGGCTCCTACGAGCAGTACTTC.

V is TRBV18 and J is TRBJ1-2, with 9 bases fitting TRBD1. This CDR3 spans 14 amino acids. The V gene's germline CDR1 is KGHSH and CDR2 LQKENI. With 3 bases clipped from V and 5 bases from J, the junction kept 4 bases outside the gene matches. The CDR3 DNA reads as TGTGCCAGCTCACCTGGACAGGGGAGGTATGGCTACACCTTC. Its protein is CASSPGQGRYGYTF.

V gene TRBV28 combines with J gene TRBJ2-3; TRBD1 matches 8 bases. The germline CDR1 and CDR2 sequences are MDHEN and SYDVKM. The CDR3 length is 17 residues. J lost 5 bases, V lost 6 bases, and 16 bases had no gene match. CDR3 DNA sequence: TGTGCCAGCAGGGGGACAGGTGGTCTCTCAGATCTAGATACGCAGTATTTT. Residues: CASRGTGGLSDLDTQYF. Using reference TRBV28 and TRBJ2-3 for the parts outside the CDR3, the full variable domain is DVKVTQSSRYLVKRTGEKVFLECVQDMDHENMFWYRQDPGLGLRLIYFSYDVKMKEKGDIPEGYSVSREKKERFSLILESASTNQTSMYLCASRGTGGLSDLDTQYFGPGTRLTVL.

The chain links TRBV2 to TRBJ2-3; 11 nucleotides agree with TRBD2. This CDR3 has 18 residues. Unmatched junction bases numbered 20, after V lost 9 bases and J lost 6 bases. CDR1 SNHLY and CDR2 FYNNEI come from the germline V gene. In DNA, the CDR3 is TGTGCCAGTCGTAGCGGGGGGGCGGGTGTTTCTGAAGCGGATACGCAGTATTTT. Translated, it gives CASRSGGAGVSEADTQYF.